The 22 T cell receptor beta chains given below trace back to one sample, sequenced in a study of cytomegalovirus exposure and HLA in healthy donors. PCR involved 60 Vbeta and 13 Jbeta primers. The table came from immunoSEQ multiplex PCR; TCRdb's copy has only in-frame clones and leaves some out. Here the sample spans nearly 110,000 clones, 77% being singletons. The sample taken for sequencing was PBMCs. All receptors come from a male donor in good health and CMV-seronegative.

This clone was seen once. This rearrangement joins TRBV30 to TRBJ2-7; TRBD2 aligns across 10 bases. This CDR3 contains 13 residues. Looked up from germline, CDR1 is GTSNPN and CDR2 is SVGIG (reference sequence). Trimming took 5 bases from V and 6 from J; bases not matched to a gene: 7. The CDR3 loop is CAWASGGGREQYF. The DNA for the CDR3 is TGTGCCTGGGCCAGCGGGGGGGGACGCGAGCAGTACTTC.

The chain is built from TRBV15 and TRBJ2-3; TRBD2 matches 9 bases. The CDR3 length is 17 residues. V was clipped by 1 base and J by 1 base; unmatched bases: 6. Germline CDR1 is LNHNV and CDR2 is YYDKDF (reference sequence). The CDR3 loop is CATSRGQTSGGTDTQYF. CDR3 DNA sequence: TGTGCCACCAGCAGAGGCCAGACTAGCGGCGGCACAGATACGCAGTATTTT.

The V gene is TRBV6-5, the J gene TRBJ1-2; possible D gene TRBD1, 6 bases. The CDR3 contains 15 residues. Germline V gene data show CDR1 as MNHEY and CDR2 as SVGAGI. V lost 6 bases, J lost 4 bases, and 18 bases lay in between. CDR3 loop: CASSNTGSGSYGYTF. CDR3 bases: TGTGCCAGCAGCAATACAGGGTCAGGGAGCTATGGCTACACCTTC.

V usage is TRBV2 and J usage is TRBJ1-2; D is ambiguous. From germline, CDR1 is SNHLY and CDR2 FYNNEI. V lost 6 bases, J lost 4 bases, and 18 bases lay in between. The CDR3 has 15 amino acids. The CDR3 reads CASSLINGSPYGYTF. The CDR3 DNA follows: TGTGCCAGCAGCCTCATTAACGGTAGTCCCTATGGCTACACCTTC.

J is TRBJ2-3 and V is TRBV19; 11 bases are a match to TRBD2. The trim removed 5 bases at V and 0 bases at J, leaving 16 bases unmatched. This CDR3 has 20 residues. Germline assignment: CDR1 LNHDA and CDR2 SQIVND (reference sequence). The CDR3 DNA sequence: TGTGCCAGTAGTGCGTCTTTCCTAACTAGCGGGAGATATAGCACAGATACGCAGTATTTT. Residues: CASSASFLTSGRYSTDTQYF.

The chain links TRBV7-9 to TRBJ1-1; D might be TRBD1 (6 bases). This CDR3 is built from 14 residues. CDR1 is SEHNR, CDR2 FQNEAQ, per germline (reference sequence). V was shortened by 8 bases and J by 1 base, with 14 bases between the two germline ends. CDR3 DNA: TGTGCCAGCGGAAACAGGGACCCGAACACTGAAGCTTTCTTT. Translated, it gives CASGNRDPNTEAFF.

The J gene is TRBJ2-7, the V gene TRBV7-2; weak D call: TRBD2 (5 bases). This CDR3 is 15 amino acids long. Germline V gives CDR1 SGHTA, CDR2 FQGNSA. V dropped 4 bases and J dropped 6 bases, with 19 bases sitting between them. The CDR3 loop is CASSSEGLIPAEQYF. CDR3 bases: TGTGCCAGCAGCTCCGAGGGCCTTATCCCGGCCGAGCAGTACTTC.

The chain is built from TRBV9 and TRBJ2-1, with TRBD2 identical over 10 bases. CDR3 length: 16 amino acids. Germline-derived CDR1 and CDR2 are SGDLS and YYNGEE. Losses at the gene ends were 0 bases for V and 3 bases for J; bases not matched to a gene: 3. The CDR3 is CASSVAAGGGYNEQFF. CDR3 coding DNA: TGTGCCAGCAGCGTAGCAGCGGGAGGGGGCTACAATGAGCAGTTCTTC. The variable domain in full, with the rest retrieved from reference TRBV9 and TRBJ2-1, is DSGVTQTPKHLITATGQRVTLRCSPRSGDLSVYWYQQSLDQGLQFLIQYYNGEERAKGNILERFSAQQFPDLHSELNLSSLELGDSALYFCASSVAAGGGYNEQFFGPGTRLTVL.

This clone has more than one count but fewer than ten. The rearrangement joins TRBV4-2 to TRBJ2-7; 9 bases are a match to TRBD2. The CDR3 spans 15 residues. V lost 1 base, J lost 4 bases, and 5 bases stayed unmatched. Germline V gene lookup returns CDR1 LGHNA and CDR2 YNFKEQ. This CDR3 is CASSQGTSESYEQYF. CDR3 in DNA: TGTGCCAGCAGCCAAGGGACTAGCGAAAGTTACGAGCAGTACTTC.

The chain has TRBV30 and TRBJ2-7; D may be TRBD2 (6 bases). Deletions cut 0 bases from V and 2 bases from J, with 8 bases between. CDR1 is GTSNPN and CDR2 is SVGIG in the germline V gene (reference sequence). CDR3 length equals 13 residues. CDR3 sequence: CAWSVERAYEQYF. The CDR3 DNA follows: TGTGCCTGGAGTGTAGAGCGGGCCTACGAGCAGTACTTC. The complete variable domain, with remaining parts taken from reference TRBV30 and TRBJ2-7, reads SQTIHQWPATLVQPVGSPLSLECTVEGTSNPNLYWYRQAAGRGLQLLFYSVGIGQISSEVPQNLSASRPQDRQFILSSKKLLLSDSGFYLCAWSVERAYEQYFGPGTRLTVT.

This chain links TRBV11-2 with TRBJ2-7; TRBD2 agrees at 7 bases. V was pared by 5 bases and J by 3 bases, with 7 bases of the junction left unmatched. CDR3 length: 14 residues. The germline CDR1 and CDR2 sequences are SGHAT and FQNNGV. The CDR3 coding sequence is TGTGCCAGCAGCGTAGCGGGTGGAAACTACGAGCAGTACTTC. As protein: CASSVAGGNYEQYF. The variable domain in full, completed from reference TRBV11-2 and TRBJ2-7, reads EAGVAQSPRYKIIEKRQSVAFWCNPISGHATLYWYQQILGQGPKLLIQFQNNGVVDDSQLPKDRFSAERLKGVDSTLKIQPAKLEDSAVYLCASSVAGGNYEQYFGPGTRLTVT.

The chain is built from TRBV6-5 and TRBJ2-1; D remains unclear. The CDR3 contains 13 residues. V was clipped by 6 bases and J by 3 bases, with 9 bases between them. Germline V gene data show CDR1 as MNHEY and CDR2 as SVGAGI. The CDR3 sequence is CASRLDNYNEQFF. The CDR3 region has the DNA TGTGCCAGCAGGCTCGACAACTACAATGAGCAGTTCTTC.

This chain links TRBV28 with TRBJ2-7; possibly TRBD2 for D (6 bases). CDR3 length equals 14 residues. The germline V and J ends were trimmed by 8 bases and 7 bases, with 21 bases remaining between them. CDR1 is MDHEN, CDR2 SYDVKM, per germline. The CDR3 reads CASGLGGRDGEQYF. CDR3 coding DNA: TGTGCCAGCGGACTTGGAGGGAGAGATGGTGAGCAGTACTTC.

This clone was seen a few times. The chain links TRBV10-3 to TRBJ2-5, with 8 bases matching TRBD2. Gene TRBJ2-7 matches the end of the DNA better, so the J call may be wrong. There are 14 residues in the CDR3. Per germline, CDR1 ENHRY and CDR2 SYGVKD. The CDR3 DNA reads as TGTGCCATCGCGGGGGGCAGCAAGACCTACGAGCAGTACTTC. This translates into CAIAGGSKTYEQYF.

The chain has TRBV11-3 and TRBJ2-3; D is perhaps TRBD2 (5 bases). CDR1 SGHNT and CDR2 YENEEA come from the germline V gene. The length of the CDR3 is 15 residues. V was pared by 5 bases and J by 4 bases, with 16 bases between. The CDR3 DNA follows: TGTGCCAGCAGCAACCGGGAATCGGGTGCAGATACGCAGTATTTT. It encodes CASSNRESGADTQYF.

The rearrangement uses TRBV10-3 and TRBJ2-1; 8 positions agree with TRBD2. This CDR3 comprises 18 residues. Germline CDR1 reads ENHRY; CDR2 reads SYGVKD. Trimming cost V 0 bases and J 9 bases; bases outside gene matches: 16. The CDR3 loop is CAISESFPLAGSSGEQFF. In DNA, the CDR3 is TGTGCCATCAGTGAGTCATTCCCCTTAGCGGGAAGTTCGGGTGAGCAGTTCTTC.

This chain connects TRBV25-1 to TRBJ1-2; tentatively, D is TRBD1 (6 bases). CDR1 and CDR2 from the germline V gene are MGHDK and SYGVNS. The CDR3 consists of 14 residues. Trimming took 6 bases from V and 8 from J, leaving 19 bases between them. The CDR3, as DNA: TGTGCCAGCAGCATCCCGGGGGGCGCAGGCGGCTACACCTTC. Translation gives CASSIPGGAGGYTF.

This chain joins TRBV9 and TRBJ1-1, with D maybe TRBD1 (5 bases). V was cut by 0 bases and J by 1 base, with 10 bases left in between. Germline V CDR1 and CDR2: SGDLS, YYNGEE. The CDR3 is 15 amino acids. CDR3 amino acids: CASSVVGRGNTEAFF. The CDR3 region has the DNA TGTGCCAGCAGCGTAGTGGGGCGGGGGAACACTGAAGCTTTCTTT.

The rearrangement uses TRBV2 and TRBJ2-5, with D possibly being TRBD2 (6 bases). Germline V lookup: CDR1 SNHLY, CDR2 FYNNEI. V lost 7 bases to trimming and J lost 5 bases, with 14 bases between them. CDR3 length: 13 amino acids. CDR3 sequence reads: CASTPTRAETQYF. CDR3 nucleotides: TGTGCCAGCACGCCGACTAGGGCGGAGACCCAGTACTTC.

The CDR3 loop reads CATQTGTGVYEQYF. In DNA, the CDR3 is TGTGCCACCCAGACCGGGACAGGCGTCTACGAGCAGTACTTC. J is TRBJ2-7 and V is TRBV6-5; 8 bases are a match to TRBD1. This CDR3 is built from 14 residues. CDR1 is MNHEY and CDR2 is SVGAGI in the germline V gene. Unmatched junction bases numbered 11, after V lost 10 bases and J lost 3 bases.

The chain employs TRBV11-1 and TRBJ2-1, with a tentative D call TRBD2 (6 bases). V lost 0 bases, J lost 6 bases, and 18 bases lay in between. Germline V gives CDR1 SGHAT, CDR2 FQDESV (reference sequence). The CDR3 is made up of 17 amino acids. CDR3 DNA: TGTGCCAGCAGCTTAGCCGGGAGCGGCGTCCGCCTCAATGAGCAGTTCTTC. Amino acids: CASSLAGSGVRLNEQFF. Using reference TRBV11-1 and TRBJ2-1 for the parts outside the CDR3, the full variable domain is EAEVAQSPRYKITEKSQAVAFWCDPISGHATLYWYRQILGQGPELLVQFQDESVVDDSQLPKDRFSAERLKGVDSTLKIQPAELGDSAMYLCASSLAGSGVRLNEQFFGPGTRLTVL.

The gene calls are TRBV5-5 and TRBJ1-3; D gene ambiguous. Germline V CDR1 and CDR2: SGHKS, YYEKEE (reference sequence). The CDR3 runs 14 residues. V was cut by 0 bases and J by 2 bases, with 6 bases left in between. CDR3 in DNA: TGTGCCAGCAGCTTGGGAGGGACTGGAAACACCATATATTTT. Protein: CASSLGGTGNTIYF.